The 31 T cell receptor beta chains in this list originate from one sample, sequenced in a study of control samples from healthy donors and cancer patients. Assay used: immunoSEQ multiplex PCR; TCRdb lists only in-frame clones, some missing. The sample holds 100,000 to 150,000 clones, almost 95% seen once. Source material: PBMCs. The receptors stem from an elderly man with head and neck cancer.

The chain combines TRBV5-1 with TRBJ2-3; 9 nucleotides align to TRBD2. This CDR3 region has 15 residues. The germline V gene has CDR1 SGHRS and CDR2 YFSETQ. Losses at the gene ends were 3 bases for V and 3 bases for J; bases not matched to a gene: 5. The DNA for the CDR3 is TGCGCCAGCAGCTGGGGCGGGGGGGCAACAGATACGCAGTATTTT. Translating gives CASSWGGGATDTQYF.

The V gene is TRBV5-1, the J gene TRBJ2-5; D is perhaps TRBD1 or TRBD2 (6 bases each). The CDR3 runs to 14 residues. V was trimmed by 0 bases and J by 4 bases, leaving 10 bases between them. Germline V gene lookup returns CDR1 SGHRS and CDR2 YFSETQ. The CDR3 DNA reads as TGCGCCAGCAGCTTGGCACCGGGGGCAGAGACCCAGTACTTC. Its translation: CASSLAPGAETQYF.

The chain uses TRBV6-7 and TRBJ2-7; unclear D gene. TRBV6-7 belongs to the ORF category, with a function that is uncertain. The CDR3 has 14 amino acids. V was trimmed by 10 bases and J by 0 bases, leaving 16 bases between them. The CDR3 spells CATTRVRSSYEQYF. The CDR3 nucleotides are TGTGCCACTACCCGGGTGAGGAGCTCCTACGAGCAGTACTTC.

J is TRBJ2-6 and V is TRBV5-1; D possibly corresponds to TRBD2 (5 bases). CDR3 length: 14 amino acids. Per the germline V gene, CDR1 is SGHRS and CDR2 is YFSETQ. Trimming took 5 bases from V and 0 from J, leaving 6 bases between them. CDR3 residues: CASRGSSGANVLTF. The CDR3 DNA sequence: TGCGCCAGCAGGGGGAGCTCTGGGGCCAACGTCCTGACTTTC.

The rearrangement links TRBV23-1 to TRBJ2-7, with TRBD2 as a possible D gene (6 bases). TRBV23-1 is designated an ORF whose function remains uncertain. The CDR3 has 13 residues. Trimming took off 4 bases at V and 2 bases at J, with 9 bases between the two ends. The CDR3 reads CASSRRTTYEQYF. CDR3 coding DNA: TGCGCCAGCAGTCGACGGACTACCTACGAGCAGTACTTC.

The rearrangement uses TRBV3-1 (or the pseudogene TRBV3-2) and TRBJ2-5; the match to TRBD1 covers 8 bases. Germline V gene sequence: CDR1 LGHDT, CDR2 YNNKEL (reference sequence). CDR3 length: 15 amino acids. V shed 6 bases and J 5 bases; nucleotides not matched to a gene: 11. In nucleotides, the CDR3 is TGTGCCAGCAGTGACAGGGGAGGATTTTATGAGACCCAGTACTTC. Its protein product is CASSDRGGFYETQYF.

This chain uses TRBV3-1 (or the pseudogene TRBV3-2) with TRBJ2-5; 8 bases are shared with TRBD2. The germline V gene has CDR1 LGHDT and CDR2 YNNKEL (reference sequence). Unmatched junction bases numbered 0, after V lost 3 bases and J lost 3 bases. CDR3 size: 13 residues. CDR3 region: CASSQRGEETQYF. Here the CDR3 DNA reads TGTGCCAGCAGCCAGCGGGGGGAAGAGACCCAGTACTTC.

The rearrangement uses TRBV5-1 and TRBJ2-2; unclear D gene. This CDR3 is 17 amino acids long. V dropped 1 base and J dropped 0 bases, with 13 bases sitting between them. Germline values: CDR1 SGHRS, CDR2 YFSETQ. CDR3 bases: TGCGCCAGCAGCTTGAGGGTTGGATCAACGAACACCGGGGAGCTGTTTTTT. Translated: CASSLRVGSTNTGELFF. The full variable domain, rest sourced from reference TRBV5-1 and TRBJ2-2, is KAGVTQTPRYLIKTRGQQVTLSCSPISGHRSVSWYQQTPGQGLQFLFEYFSETQRNKGNFPGRFSGRQFSNSRSEMNVSTLELGDSALYLCASSLRVGSTNTGELFFGEGSRLTVL.

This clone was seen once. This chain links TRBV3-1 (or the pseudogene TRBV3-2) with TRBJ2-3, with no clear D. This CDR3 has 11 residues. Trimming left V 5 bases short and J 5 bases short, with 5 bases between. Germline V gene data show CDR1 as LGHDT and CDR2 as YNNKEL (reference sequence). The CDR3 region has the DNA TGTGCCAGCAGCTCGGGAGATACGCAGTATTTT. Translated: CASSSGDTQYF.

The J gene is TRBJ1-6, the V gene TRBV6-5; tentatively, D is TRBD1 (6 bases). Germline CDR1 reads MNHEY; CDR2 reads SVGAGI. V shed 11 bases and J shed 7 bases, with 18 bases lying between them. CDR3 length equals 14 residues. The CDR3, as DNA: TGTGCCTGCTCCCGGACAGTCCAAAATTCACCCCTCCACTTT. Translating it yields CACSRTVQNSPLHF.

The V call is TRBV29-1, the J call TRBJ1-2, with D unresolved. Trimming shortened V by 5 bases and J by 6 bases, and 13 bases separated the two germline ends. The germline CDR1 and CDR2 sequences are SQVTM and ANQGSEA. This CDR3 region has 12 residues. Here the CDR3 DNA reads TGCAGCGTTTCCGGTCCAGAAGATGGCTACACCTTC. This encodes CSVSGPEDGYTF.

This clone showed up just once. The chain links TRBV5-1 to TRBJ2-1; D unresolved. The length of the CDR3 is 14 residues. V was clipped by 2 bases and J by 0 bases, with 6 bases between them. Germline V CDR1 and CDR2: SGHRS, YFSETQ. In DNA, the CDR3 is TGCGCCAGCAGCTTCGGTTACTCCTACAATGAGCAGTTCTTC. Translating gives CASSFGYSYNEQFF.

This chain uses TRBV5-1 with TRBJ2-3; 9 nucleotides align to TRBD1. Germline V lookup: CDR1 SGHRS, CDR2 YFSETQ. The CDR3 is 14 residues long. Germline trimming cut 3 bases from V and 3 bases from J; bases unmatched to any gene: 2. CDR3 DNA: TGCGCCAGCAGCTGGGGACAGGGTACAGATACGCAGTATTTT. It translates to CASSWGQGTDTQYF.

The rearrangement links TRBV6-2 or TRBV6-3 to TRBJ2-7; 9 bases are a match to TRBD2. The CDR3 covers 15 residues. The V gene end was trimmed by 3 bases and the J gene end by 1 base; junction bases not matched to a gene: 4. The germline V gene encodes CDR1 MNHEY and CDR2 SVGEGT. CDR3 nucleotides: TGTGCCAGCAGTTATGAAAGCGGGAGGTCCTACGAGCAGTACTTC. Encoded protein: CASSYESGRSYEQYF.

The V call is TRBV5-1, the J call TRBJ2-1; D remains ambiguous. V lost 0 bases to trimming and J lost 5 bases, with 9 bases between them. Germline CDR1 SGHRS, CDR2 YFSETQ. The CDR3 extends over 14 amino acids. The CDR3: CASSLASSDNEQFF. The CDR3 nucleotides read TGCGCCAGCAGCTTGGCCTCGAGCGACAATGAGCAGTTCTTC.

CDR3 loop: CASSARGGGYNEQFF. For the CDR3, the DNA is TGTGCCAGCAGCGCCCGGGGGGGCGGTTACAATGAGCAGTTCTTC. The chain employs TRBV9 and TRBJ2-1, with 8 positions matching TRBD2. This CDR3 is built from 15 residues. Germline CDR1 and CDR2: SGDLS and YYNGEE. The trim removed 3 bases at V and 4 bases at J, leaving 6 bases unmatched.

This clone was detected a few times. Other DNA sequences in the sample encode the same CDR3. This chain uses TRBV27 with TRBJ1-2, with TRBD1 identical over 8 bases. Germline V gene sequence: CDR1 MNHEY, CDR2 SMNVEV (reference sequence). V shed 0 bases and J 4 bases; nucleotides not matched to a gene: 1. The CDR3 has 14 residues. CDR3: CASSLSQGGYGYTF. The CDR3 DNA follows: TGTGCCAGCAGTTTATCACAGGGGGGCTATGGCTACACCTTC.

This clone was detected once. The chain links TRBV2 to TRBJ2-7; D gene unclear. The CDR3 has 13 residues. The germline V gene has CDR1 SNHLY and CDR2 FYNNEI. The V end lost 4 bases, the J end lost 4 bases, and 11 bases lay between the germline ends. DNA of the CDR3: TGTGCCAGCAGTGTGCAGCGACGGTACGAGCAGTACTTC. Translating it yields CASSVQRRYEQYF. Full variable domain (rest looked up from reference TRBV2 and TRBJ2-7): EPEVTQTPSHQVTQMGQEVILRCVPISNHLYFYWYRQILGQKVEFLVSFYNNEISEKSEIFDDQFSVERPDGSNFTLKIRSTKLEDSAMYFCASSVQRRYEQYFGPGTRLTVT.

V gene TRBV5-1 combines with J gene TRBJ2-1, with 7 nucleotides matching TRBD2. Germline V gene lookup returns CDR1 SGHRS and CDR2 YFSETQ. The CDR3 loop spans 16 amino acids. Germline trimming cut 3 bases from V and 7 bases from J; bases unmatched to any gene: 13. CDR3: CASSSRLADASNEQFF. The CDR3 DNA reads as TGCGCCAGCAGCTCCCGACTAGCTGACGCTTCTAATGAGCAGTTCTTC.

In DNA form, the CDR3 reads TGCGCCAGCAGCTTGGTTACCAGTACCTTTATAGATACGCAGTATTTT. Residues: CASSLVTSTFIDTQYF. The chain uses TRBV5-1 and TRBJ2-3; D is uncertain. The germline V gene encodes CDR1 SGHRS and CDR2 YFSETQ. The CDR3 loop spans 16 amino acids. Trimming stripped 0 bases from V and 5 bases from J, with 16 bases between.

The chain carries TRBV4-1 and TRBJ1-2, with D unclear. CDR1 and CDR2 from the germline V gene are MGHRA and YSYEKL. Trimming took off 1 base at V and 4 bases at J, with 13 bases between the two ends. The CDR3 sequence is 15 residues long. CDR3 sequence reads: CASSQAGNDLYGYTF. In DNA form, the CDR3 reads TGCGCCAGCAGCCAAGCCGGAAATGATCTCTATGGCTACACCTTC.

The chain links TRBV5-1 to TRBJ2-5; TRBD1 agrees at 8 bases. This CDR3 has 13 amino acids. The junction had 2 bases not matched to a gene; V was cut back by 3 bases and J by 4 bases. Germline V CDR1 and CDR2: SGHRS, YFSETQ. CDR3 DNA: TGCGCCAGCAGCTACGGACAGGGAGAGACCCAGTACTTC. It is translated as CASSYGQGETQYF.

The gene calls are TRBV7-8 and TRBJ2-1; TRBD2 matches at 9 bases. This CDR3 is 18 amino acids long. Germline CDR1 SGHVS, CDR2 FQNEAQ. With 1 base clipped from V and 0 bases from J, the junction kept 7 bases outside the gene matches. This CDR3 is CASSLGLAVLSSYNEQFF. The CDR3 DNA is TGTGCCAGCAGCTTAGGACTAGCGGTTTTAAGCTCCTACAATGAGCAGTTCTTC.

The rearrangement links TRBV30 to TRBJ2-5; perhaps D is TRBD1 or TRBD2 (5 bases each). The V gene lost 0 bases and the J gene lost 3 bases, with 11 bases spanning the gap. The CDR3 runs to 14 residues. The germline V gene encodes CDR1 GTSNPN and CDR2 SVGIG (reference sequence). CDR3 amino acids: CAWSVGTLKETQYF. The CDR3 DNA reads TGTGCCTGGAGTGTAGGGACGTTGAAAGAGACCCAGTACTTC. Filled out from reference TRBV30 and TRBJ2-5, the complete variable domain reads SQTIHQWPATLVQPVGSPLSLECTVEGTSNPNLYWYRQAAGRGLQLLFYSVGIGQISSEVPQNLSASRPQDRQFILSSKKLLLSDSGFYLCAWSVGTLKETQYFGPGTRLLVL.

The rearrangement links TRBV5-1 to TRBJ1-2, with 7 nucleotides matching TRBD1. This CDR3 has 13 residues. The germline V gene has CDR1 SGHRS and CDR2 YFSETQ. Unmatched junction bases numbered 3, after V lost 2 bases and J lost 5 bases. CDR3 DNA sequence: TGCGCCAGCAGCTTTGACAGGGAATATGGCTACACCTTC. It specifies CASSFDREYGYTF. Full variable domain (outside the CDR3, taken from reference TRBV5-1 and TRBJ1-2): KAGVTQTPRYLIKTRGQQVTLSCSPISGHRSVSWYQQTPGQGLQFLFEYFSETQRNKGNFPGRFSGRQFSNSRSEMNVSTLELGDSALYLCASSFDREYGYTFGSGTRLTVV.

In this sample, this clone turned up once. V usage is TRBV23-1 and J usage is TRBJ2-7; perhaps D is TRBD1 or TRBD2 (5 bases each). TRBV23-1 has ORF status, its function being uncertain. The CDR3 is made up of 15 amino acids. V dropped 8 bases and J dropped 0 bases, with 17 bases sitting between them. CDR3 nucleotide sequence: TGCGCCAGCCCCTCCCGGGACCGGAGCTCCTACGAGCAGTACTTC. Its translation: CASPSRDRSSYEQYF.

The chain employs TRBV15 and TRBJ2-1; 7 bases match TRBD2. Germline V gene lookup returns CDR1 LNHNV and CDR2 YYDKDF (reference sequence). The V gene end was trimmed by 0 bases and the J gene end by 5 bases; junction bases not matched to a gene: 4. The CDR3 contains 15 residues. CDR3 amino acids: CATSRDLAEHNEQFF. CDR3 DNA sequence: TGTGCCACCAGCAGAGATCTAGCGGAACACAATGAGCAGTTCTTC.

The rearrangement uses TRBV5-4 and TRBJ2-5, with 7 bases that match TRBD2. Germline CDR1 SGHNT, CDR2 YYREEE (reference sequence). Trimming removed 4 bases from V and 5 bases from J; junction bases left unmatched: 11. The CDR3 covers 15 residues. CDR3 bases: TGTGCCAGCAGCCCCGGCGGGAGCAAAGCGGAGACCCAGTACTTC. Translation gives CASSPGGSKAETQYF. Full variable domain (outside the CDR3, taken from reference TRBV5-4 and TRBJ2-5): ETGVTQSPTHLIKTRGQQVTLRCSSQSGHNTVSWYQQALGQGPQFIFQYYREEENGRGNFPPRFSGLQFPNYSSELNVNALELDDSALYLCASSPGGSKAETQYFGPGTRLLVL.

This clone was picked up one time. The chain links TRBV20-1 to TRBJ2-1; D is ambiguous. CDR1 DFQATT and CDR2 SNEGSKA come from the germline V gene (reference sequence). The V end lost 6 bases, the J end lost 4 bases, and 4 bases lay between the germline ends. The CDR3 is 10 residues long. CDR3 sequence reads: CSAKYNEQFF. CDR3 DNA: TGCAGTGCCAAATACAATGAGCAGTTCTTC.

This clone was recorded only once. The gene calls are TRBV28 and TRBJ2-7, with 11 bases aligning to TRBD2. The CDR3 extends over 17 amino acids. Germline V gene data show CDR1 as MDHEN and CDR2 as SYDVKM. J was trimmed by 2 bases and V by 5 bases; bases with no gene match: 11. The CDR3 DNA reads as TGTGCCAGCAGTCCTGGGGGGGGGACTAGCGGAACCTACGAGCAGTACTTC. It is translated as CASSPGGGTSGTYEQYF. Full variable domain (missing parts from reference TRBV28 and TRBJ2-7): DVKVTQSSRYLVKRTGEKVFLECVQDMDHENMFWYRQDPGLGLRLIYFSYDVKMKEKGDIPEGYSVSREKKERFSLILESASTNQTSMYLCASSPGGGTSGTYEQYFGPGTRLTVT.

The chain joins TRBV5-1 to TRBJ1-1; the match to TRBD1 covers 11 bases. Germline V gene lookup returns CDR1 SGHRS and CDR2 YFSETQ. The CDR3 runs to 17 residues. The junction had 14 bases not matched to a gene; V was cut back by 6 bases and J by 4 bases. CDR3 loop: CASNSGQGAKGSTEAFF. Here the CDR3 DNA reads TGCGCCAGCAACAGCGGACAGGGGGCTAAGGGGAGCACTGAAGCTTTCTTT.